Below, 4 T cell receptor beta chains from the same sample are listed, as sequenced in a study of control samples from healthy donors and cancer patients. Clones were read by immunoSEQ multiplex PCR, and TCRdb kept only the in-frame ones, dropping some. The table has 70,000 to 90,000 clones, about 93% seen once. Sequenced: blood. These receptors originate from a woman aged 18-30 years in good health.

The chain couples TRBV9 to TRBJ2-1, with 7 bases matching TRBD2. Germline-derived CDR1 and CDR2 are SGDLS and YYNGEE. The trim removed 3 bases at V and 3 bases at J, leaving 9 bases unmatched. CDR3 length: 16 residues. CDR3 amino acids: CASSAYGLVGYNEQFF. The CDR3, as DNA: TGTGCCAGCAGCGCCTATGGACTAGTGGGCTACAATGAGCAGTTCTTC.

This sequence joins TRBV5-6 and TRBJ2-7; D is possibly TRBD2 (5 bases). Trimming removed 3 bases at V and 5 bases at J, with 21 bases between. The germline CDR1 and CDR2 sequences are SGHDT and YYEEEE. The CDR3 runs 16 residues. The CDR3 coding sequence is TGTGCCAGCAGCTCCCTTCGTGTAGCGCCGACCCACGAGCAGTACTTC. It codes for CASSSLRVAPTHEQYF.

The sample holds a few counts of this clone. CDR3 nucleotides: TGTGCCAGCAGTTACTCGAAAGGGCCAGGGAACACTGAAGCTTTCTTT. This translates into CASSYSKGPGNTEAFF. The gene calls are TRBV6-6 and TRBJ1-1; no clear D gene. Trimming left V 0 bases short and J 1 base short, with 12 bases between. Germline V gene lookup returns CDR1 MNHNY and CDR2 SVGAGI (reference sequence). There are 16 residues in the CDR3.

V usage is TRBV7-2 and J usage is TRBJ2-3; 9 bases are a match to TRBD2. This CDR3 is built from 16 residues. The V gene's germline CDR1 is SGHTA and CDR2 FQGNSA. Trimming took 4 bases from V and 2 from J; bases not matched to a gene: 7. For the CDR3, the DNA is TGTGCCAGCAGCTCACAGAGCGGGAGGACCACAGATACGCAGTATTTT. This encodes CASSSQSGRTTDTQYF.